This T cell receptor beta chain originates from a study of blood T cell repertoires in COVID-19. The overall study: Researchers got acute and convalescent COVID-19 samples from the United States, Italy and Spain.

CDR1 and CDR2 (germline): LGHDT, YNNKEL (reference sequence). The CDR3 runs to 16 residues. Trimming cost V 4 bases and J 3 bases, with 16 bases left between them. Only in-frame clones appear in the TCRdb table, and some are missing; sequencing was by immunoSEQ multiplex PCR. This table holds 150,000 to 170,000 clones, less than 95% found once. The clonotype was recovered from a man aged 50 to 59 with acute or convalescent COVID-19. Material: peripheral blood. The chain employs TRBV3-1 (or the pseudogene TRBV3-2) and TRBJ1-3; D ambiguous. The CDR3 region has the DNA TGTGCCAGCAGCCGGGCCTCCGGTTCGCGTGGAAACACCATATATTTT. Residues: CASSRASGSRGNTIYF.